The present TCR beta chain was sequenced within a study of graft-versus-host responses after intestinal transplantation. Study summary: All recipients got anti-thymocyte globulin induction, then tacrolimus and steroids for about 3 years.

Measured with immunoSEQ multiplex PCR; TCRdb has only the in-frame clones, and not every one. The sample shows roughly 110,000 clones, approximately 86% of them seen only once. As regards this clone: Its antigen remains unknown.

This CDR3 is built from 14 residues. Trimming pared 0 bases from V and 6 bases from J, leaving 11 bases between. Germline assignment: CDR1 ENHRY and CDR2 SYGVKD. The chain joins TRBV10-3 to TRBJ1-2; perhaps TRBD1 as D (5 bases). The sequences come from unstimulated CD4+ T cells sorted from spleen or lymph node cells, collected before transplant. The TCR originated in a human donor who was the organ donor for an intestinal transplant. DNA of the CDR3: TGTGCCATCAGTGAGTCGTGGACATCTGATGGCTACACCTTC. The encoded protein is CAISESWTSDGYTF.